The 9 T cell receptor beta chains reported below all come from one sample, sequenced in a study of shared clonotypes between healthy human individuals. Using immunoSEQ multiplex PCR, the repertoire was profiled, and TCRdb retains in-frame clones only, with some absent. The sample carries over a million clones, more than 75% recorded once. Sample: memory CD4+ T cells from PBMCs. Subset: CD45RA-negative fraction. These receptors were taken from a man younger than 35 in good health. Some clones in this sample may be carry-over from other donors' samples.

The chain is built from TRBV30 and TRBJ2-7; 8 bases align to TRBD1. This CDR3 comprises 13 residues. V shed 2 bases and J 6 bases; nucleotides not matched to a gene: 6. Germline CDR1 GTSNPN, CDR2 SVGIG (reference sequence). In DNA form, the CDR3 reads TGTGCCTGGAGTCACGGACAGGGAGCCGAGCAGTACTTC. Its translation is CAWSHGQGAEQYF.

The chain recombines TRBV6-5 with TRBJ2-1, with TRBD2 matching 7 bases. The CDR3 extends over 15 amino acids. V was pared by 5 bases and J by 2 bases, with 6 bases of the junction left unmatched. Germline V gene sequence: CDR1 MNHEY, CDR2 SVGAGI. Here the CDR3 DNA reads TGTGCCAGCAGTCCTAGCGGAACAACCTACAATGAGCAGTTCTTC. Protein sequence: CASSPSGTTYNEQFF.

The J gene is TRBJ1-1, the V gene TRBV28; 9 bases agree with TRBD1. From germline, CDR1 is MDHEN and CDR2 SYDVKM. There are 14 residues in the CDR3. V lost 5 bases, J lost 7 bases, and 8 bases stayed unmatched. The CDR3, as DNA: TGTGCCAGCAGTCCGGGGACAGGGAGGGATGAAGCTTTCTTT. Translation gives CASSPGTGRDEAFF.

The chain employs TRBV28 and TRBJ2-1; D is unresolved. The germline gives CDR1 MDHEN, CDR2 SYDVKM. The length of the CDR3 is 13 residues. Trimming shortened V by 1 base and J by 6 bases, and 7 bases separated the two germline ends. The CDR3 spells CASSLFLSNEQFF. CDR3 nucleotides: TGTGCCAGCAGTTTATTTCTTAGCAATGAGCAGTTCTTC.

The chain links TRBV30 to TRBJ2-2, with D unresolved. CDR3 length equals 17 residues. CDR1 GTSNPN and CDR2 SVGIG come from the germline V gene (reference sequence). Trimming pared 0 bases from V and 2 bases from J, leaving 16 bases between. The CDR3 DNA reads as TGTGCCTGGAGTGTACGGGTCAGCTTCCTAAACACCGGGGAGCTGTTTTTT. It translates to CAWSVRVSFLNTGELFF.

This chain joins TRBV5-1 and TRBJ2-1; 10 nucleotides match TRBD1. The junction had 8 bases not matched to a gene; V was cut back by 2 bases and J by 9 bases. This CDR3 is 15 amino acids long. The germline V gene has CDR1 SGHRS and CDR2 YFSETQ. The CDR3 DNA reads TGCGCCAGCAGCTTCGAGGACAGGGGGTCAGGTGAGCAGTTCTTC. Protein product: CASSFEDRGSGEQFF.

CDR3 DNA: TGCGCCAGCAGCTTTAGGGCCAGGGACATCGAGCAGTACTTC. This codes for CASSFRARDIEQYF. The chain uses TRBV5-1 and TRBJ2-7, with D possibly TRBD1 on 6 matching bases. CDR1 SGHRS and CDR2 YFSETQ come from the germline V gene. Trimming removed 2 bases at V and 6 bases at J, with 15 bases between. CDR3 length: 14 residues.

The rearrangement links TRBV15 to TRBJ2-1, with D hard to call. The V gene lost 3 bases and the J gene lost 3 bases, with 9 bases spanning the gap. The CDR3 length is 14 residues. Germline CDR1 is LNHNV and CDR2 is YYDKDF (reference sequence). CDR3 in DNA: TGTGCCACCAGCAGGTCGGATGTCTACAATGAGCAGTTCTTC. Translating it yields CATSRSDVYNEQFF.

V and J are TRBV29-1 and TRBJ1-2; D is unresolved. The CDR3 is made up of 11 amino acids. V was pared by 4 bases and J by 8 bases, with 11 bases between. Germline V CDR1 and CDR2: SQVTM, ANQGSEA. The CDR3 loop is CSVGGHEGYTF. CDR3 in DNA: TGCAGCGTTGGAGGCCACGAGGGCTACACCTTC.